This passage covers 8 T cell receptor beta chains from one sample sequenced in a study of blood T cell repertoires in COVID-19 (dated by TCRdb to 2020 to 2022). The library relied on the immunoSEQ multiplex PCR assay. TCRdb stores this immuneACCESS table with in-frame sequences only. Part of the clones is absent; in the studies checked, under half of the shortfall reflects unresolved V genes, and no reason is known for the rest. Present in this sample are fewer than 350,000 clones, 86% of which were seen just once. Roughly 2.1% of the sample is taken by the ten largest. The sequenced sample was peripheral blood. The source of these receptors is a woman aged 25 to 45 who had recovered from COVID-19.

V usage is TRBV5-4 and J usage is TRBJ2-2, with 9 bases lining up with TRBD2. The CDR3 runs 17 residues. Trimming removed 2 bases from V and 1 base from J; junction bases left unmatched: 6. The germline CDR1 and CDR2 sequences are SGHNT and YYREEE (reference sequence). CDR3 loop: CASSLRAGGLNTGELFF. DNA for the CDR3: TGTGCCAGCAGCTTACGAGCGGGGGGCTTGAACACCGGGGAGCTGTTTTTT.

The V gene is TRBV20-1, the J gene TRBJ1-5; possible D gene TRBD1, 5 bases. Germline V gene lookup returns CDR1 DFQATT and CDR2 SNEGSKA (reference sequence). Trimming shortened V by 5 bases and J by 3 bases, and 11 bases separated the two germline ends. CDR3 length: 13 amino acids. The CDR3 DNA sequence: TGCAGTGCTCGTGGGACTGACAATCAGCCCCAGCATTTT. Translated: CSARGTDNQPQHF.

This sequence joins TRBV3-1 (or the pseudogene TRBV3-2) and TRBJ2-7, with D unclear. Trimming took 2 bases from V and 0 from J, leaving 8 bases between them. The CDR3 is made up of 14 amino acids. Germline-derived CDR1 and CDR2 are LGHDT and YNNKEL (reference sequence). As DNA, the CDR3 is TGTGCCAGCAGCCAATTACAGTCCTCCTACGAGCAGTACTTC. This translates into CASSQLQSSYEQYF.

The rearrangement joins TRBV7-9 to TRBJ2-5, with a tentative D call TRBD1 (5 bases). This CDR3 spans 14 amino acids. Looked up from germline, CDR1 is SEHNR and CDR2 is FQNEAQ (reference sequence). The V gene lost 2 bases and the J gene lost 2 bases, with 9 bases spanning the gap. This chain's CDR3 is CASSLYRNQETQYF. The CDR3 DNA reads TGTGCCAGCAGCTTATACAGGAATCAAGAGACCCAGTACTTC.

The chain employs TRBV30 and TRBJ2-7, with a weak D call TRBD1 (6 bases). Trimming took 4 bases from V and 4 from J, leaving 17 bases between them. The CDR3 is 14 amino acids. Germline V lookup: CDR1 GTSNPN, CDR2 SVGIG (reference sequence). CDR3 loop: CAWTPQGKGYEQYF. The CDR3 DNA sequence: TGTGCCTGGACTCCGCAGGGGAAGGGATACGAGCAGTACTTC.

V gene TRBV18 combines with J gene TRBJ2-5, with D perhaps TRBD2 (5 bases). The CDR3 spans 17 residues. V was cut by 3 bases and J by 0 bases, with 17 bases left in between. Germline V lookup: CDR1 KGHSH, CDR2 LQKENI. The CDR3 sequence is CASSPLFLERYQETQYF. As DNA, the CDR3 is TGTGCCAGCTCACCCCTTTTTCTCGAGCGGTACCAAGAGACCCAGTACTTC. The full variable domain, its missing parts supplied by reference TRBV18 and TRBJ2-5, is NAGVMQNPRHLVRRRGQEARLRCSPMKGHSHVYWYRQLPEEGLKFMVYLQKENIIDESGMPKERFSAEFPKEGPSILRIQQVVRGDSAAYFCASSPLFLERYQETQYFGPGTRLLVL.

This clone appeared once. V and J are TRBV29-1 and TRBJ2-3; TRBD1 aligns across 7 bases. V was pared by 5 bases and J by 4 bases, with 6 bases of the junction left unmatched. The CDR3 is 13 amino acids. Germline CDR1 SQVTM, CDR2 ANQGSEA. CDR3 in DNA: TGCAGCGTTAGTCAGGGGGTCCCAGATACGCAGTATTTT. Its translation: CSVSQGVPDTQYF.

In the case of this clone: Other DNA sequences of this sample code for an identical CDR3. The rearrangement joins TRBV7-9 to TRBJ1-5; possible D gene TRBD1, 5 bases. CDR1 SEHNR and CDR2 FQNEAQ come from the germline V gene (reference sequence). The CDR3 loop spans 14 amino acids. V was cut by 1 base and J by 1 base, with 5 bases left in between. The chain's CDR3 is CASSLGQSNQPQHF. The DNA for the CDR3 is TGTGCCAGCAGCTTAGGACAGAGCAATCAGCCCCAGCATTTT.